This is a list of T cell receptor beta chains from one sample in a study of cytomegalovirus exposure and HLA in healthy donors. Only in-frame clones appear in the TCRdb table, and some are missing; sequencing was by immunoSEQ multiplex PCR. The table lists roughly 99,000 clones, 82% of them singletons. Sequenced: PBMCs. The receptors were gathered from a man aged 30-40 years in good health and CMV-seropositive. The CDR3 runs from the conserved cysteine through the conserved F or W.

v_gene	CDR3aa
TRBV21-1	CASSKCFTKAGAPKNEQYF
TRBV28	CASSVTSGGIHEQYF
TRBV4-1	CASSQVLAKNSQYF
TRBV6-5	CASKSGPEAFF
TRBV5-1	CASSVRGPGSDEAFF
TRBV11-3	CASSIGRLTGEKLFF
TRBV5-1	CASSLRQGLGEQYF
TRBV7-7	CASSLGTLVLAANTGELFF
TRBV18	CASSPSGETQYF
TRBV4-1	CASSQGRLAGDIRPYEQYF
TRBV18	CASSRGPNYGYTF
TRBV5-1	CASRATGGNEQYF
TRBV10-3	CAIGQIDNSPLHF
TRBV15	CATSRDFTFWPQHF
TRBV7-3	CASSWDSAGDTQYF
TRBV2	CASSEGLQRPGTQYF
TRBV10-3	CAIRGSGLYNEQFF
TRBV7-9	CSSSFGLAGGQWREQYF
TRBV6-5	CASSDRGGNYGYTF
TRBV9	CASSSGGAAYNEQFF
TRBV7-9	CASTPNGGTGELFF
TRBV15	CATSRDPSQVRNSPLHF
TRBV30	CAWSVHYSNQPQHF
TRBV6-5	CASSEENTGELFF
TRBV6-1	CASSEGAGTVPNEQYF
TRBV7-8	CASSRRTGFVDTQYF
TRBV28	CASITGQGTDTQYF
TRBV5-1	CASSVQGNAYNEQFF
TRBV7-2	CASSLEPQPRSGGNTIYF
TRBV13	CASSSSTGGGEQYF
TRBV30	CAWSVTGRYEQYF